These 24 T cell receptor beta chains share one sample of origin, sequenced in a study of CD8 T cells in Susac syndrome. RNA, at about 0.5 to 1 ug, was reverse transcribed with random hexamers. In TCRdb, the immunoSEQ multiplex PCR reads were re-called with MiXCR into one record per CDR3 protein. The profile shows nearly 70,000 distinct CDR3 sequences, 85% to 95% of them singletons. The specimen sequenced was CD8+ T cells from PBMCs. Receptors originate from a human donor in good health.

This clonotype was observed a handful of times. The genes are TRBV7-2 and TRBJ2-7, with TRBD2 matching over 8 bases. The CDR3 runs to 14 residues. Germline CDR1 is SGHTA and CDR2 is FQGNSA. V was clipped by 6 bases and J by 2 bases; unmatched bases: 6. CDR3 coding DNA: TGTGCCAGCAGTCTTGGGACTAGAGCCTACGAGCAGTACTTC. Protein product: CASSLGTRAYEQYF.

J is TRBJ1-5 and V is TRBV9; 7 nucleotides line up with TRBD1. The V and J ends lost 3 bases and 7 bases, in that order; junction bases with no gene match: 7. The CDR3 covers 14 residues. Germline V gene sequence: CDR1 SGDLS, CDR2 YYNGEE. The CDR3 nucleotides read TGTGCCAGCAGCGGAGGACAGGTAGAACAGCCCCAGCATTTT. Amino acid sequence: CASSGGQVEQPQHF.

J is TRBJ2-3 and V is TRBV4-1; 8 bases are a match to TRBD2. Germline loops: CDR1 MGHRA, CDR2 YSYEKL. The CDR3 runs to 16 residues. With 1 base clipped from V and 1 base from J, the junction kept 4 bases outside the gene matches. The CDR3 region is CASSQGVGGGTDTQYF. Written as DNA, the CDR3 is TGCGCCAGCAGCCAAGGGGTCGGGGGGGGCACAGATACGCAGTATTTT.

This chain uses TRBV6-2 or TRBV6-3 with TRBJ2-7; D may match TRBD1 or TRBD2 (5 bases each). CDR3 length: 16 residues. CDR1 is MNHEY and CDR2 is SVGEGT in the germline V gene. V was trimmed by 4 bases and J by 4 bases, leaving 20 bases between them. Here the CDR3 DNA reads TGTGCCAGCAGTTCCTTACTCGAACGGGACGGGTACGAGCAGTACGTC. This codes for CASSSLLERDGYEQYV.

This rearrangement joins TRBV29-1 to TRBJ1-2; D perhaps matches TRBD1 (5 bases). Trimming stripped 5 bases from V and 3 bases from J, with 7 bases between. Germline lookup yields CDR1 SQVTM and CDR2 ANQGSEA. CDR3 length equals 11 residues. The CDR3, as DNA: TGCAGCGTTATAGGGGACTATGGCTACACCTTC. Amino acids: CSVIGDYGYTF.

V and J are TRBV13 and TRBJ1-4; D is uncertain. The CDR3 is made up of 14 amino acids. Germline V gene sequence: CDR1 PRHDT, CDR2 FYEKMQ (reference sequence). Deletions cut 5 bases from V and 2 bases from J, with 9 bases between. The CDR3 is CASSPERTNEKLFF. The DNA of the CDR3 is TGTGCCAGCAGCCCAGAACGGACTAATGAAAAACTGTTTTTT.

The chain couples TRBV27 to TRBJ1-1, with a weak D call TRBD1 (6 bases). CDR1 is MNHEY and CDR2 is SMNVEV in the germline V gene (reference sequence). Between the trimmed V and J ends, which lost 7 bases and 3 bases, there was a span of 18 bases. The CDR3 consists of 15 residues. CDR3 sequence: CASTLSRGAYTEAFF. CDR3 DNA: TGTGCCAGCACCCTCTCAAGGGGGGCATACACTGAAGCTTTCTTT.

V usage is TRBV6-2 or TRBV6-3 and J usage is TRBJ2-7; no definite D call. The germline V gene has CDR1 MNHEY and CDR2 SVGEGT. V shed 0 bases and J shed 3 bases, with 12 bases lying between them. This CDR3 has 15 residues. CDR3 DNA: TGTGCCAGCAGTTACTCGGCAGAAACCGACTACGAGCAGTACTTC. Residues: CASSYSAETDYEQYF.

A single count supports this clonotype. This rearrangement joins TRBV15 to TRBJ2-5; tentatively, D is TRBD1 (5 bases). The CDR3 has 15 amino acids. Germline V lookup: CDR1 LNHNV, CDR2 YYDKDF (reference sequence). Trimming removed 1 base from V and 4 bases from J, with 13 bases in between. CDR3 region: CATSRGQGFTETQYF. The DNA for the CDR3 is TGTGCCACCAGCAGAGGCCAGGGATTCACAGAGACCCAGTACTTC.

The V gene is TRBV6-6, the J gene TRBJ2-5, with D perhaps given as TRBD1 or TRBD2 (5 bases each). Germline CDR1 MNHNY, CDR2 SVGAGI (reference sequence). The CDR3 spans 15 residues. Trimming cost V 6 bases and J 4 bases, with 18 bases left between them. CDR3 sequence reads: CASSWDGGPRETQYF. The CDR3 bases are TGTGCCAGCAGCTGGGACGGCGGCCCTCGAGAGACCCAGTACTTC.

The chain carries TRBV28 and TRBJ2-5, with D possibly TRBD1 on 6 matching bases. The CDR3 has 13 amino acids. V lost 10 bases to trimming and J lost 4 bases, with 16 bases between them. The germline V gene has CDR1 MDHEN and CDR2 SYDVKM. In DNA form, the CDR3 reads TGTGCCACCAACGAAGACAGGCGAGAGACCCAGTACTTC. It specifies CATNEDRRETQYF.

The chain joins TRBV27 to TRBJ2-5; 9 positions match TRBD1. The CDR3 has 15 amino acids. In germline, CDR1 is MNHEY, CDR2 SMNVEV (reference sequence). V was clipped by 6 bases and J by 5 bases; unmatched bases: 10. The CDR3 coding sequence is TGTGCCAGCAGGACCGGGACAGGGTATATTGAGACCCAGTACTTC. Protein: CASRTGTGYIETQYF.

J is TRBJ2-7 and V is TRBV7-9; no clear D. Trimming took off 2 bases at V and 5 bases at J, with 4 bases between the two ends. Germline V gene data show CDR1 as SEHNR and CDR2 as FQNEAQ (reference sequence). This CDR3 contains 11 residues. For the CDR3, the DNA is TGTGCCAGCAGCTTAACCGACGAGCAGTACTTC. As protein: CASSLTDEQYF.

The CDR3 region has the DNA TGCAGCGTTGATTGGCCGGCGTTGGATACGCAGTATTTT. Translating gives CSVDWPALDTQYF. The rearrangement uses TRBV29-1 and TRBJ2-3; D unclear. V lost 3 bases to trimming and J lost 6 bases, with 13 bases between them. The length of the CDR3 is 13 residues. Germline CDR1 SQVTM, CDR2 ANQGSEA.

The gene calls are TRBV7-9 and TRBJ2-4; 7 bases line up with TRBD1. Germline V gene lookup returns CDR1 SEHNR and CDR2 FQNEAQ (reference sequence). The V segment lost 4 bases and the J segment 6 bases; nucleotides outside the gene matches: 6. The CDR3 is 14 residues long. CDR3 in amino acids: CASSSDRELNIQYF. CDR3 nucleotides: TGTGCCAGCAGCTCCGACAGGGAGTTAAACATTCAGTACTTC.

The chain combines TRBV7-9 with TRBJ2-5, with 9 nucleotides matching TRBD2. Unmatched junction bases numbered 10, after V lost 5 bases and J lost 3 bases. CDR1 SEHNR and CDR2 FQNEAQ come from the germline V gene (reference sequence). The CDR3 loop spans 16 amino acids. CDR3 amino acids: CASSHASGEREETQYF. The DNA of the CDR3 is TGTGCCAGCAGCCATGCTAGCGGGGAGAGGGAAGAGACCCAGTACTTC.

The J gene is TRBJ2-3, the V gene TRBV6-5, with D unresolved. V lost 0 bases and J 2 bases, leaving 3 bases between the germline ends. Germline assignment: CDR1 MNHEY and CDR2 SVGAGI. CDR3 length equals 13 residues. CDR3 sequence: CASSYSDTDTQYF. The DNA for the CDR3 is TGTGCCAGCAGTTACTCCGACACAGATACGCAGTATTTT.

The chain is built from TRBV7-3 and TRBJ2-6, with 8 positions matching TRBD1. The ends lost 2 bases at V and 0 bases at J; junction bases unmatched: 3. Germline V gene lookup returns CDR1 SGHTA and CDR2 FQGTGA. The CDR3 runs to 17 residues. This CDR3 is CASSLAGGISGANVLTF. CDR3 coding DNA: TGTGCCAGCAGCTTAGCAGGGGGCATCTCTGGGGCCAACGTCCTGACTTTC.

This clonotype has only one observation. The V call is TRBV6-1, the J call TRBJ2-7; 10 positions match TRBD2. The CDR3 runs 16 residues. J gave up 5 bases and V 2 bases, and 9 bases lay outside the gene matches. Germline CDR1 and CDR2: MNHNS and SASEGT. The CDR3 loop is CASSERYSGGYDEQYV. In nucleotides, the CDR3 is TGTGCCAGCAGTGAAAGGTATAGCGGGGGGTATGACGAGCAGTACGTC.

CDR3 sequence: CASTSLWSSQETQYF. For the CDR3, the DNA is TGTGCCAGCACTTCTCTTTGGTCTTCGCAAGAGACCCAGTACTTC. This sequence joins TRBV28 and TRBJ2-5; D unresolved. Germline-derived CDR1 and CDR2 are MDHEN and SYDVKM. Between the trimmed V and J ends, which lost 7 bases and 2 bases, there was a span of 17 bases. The CDR3 has 15 amino acids.

This rearrangement joins TRBV9 to TRBJ2-1; TRBD2 matches 11 bases. CDR3 length: 15 residues. Trimming removed 1 base from V and 7 bases from J; junction bases left unmatched: 4. CDR1 is SGDLS, CDR2 YYNGEE, per germline. The CDR3 loop reads CASSVKVAGGNEQFF. DNA for the CDR3: TGTGCCAGCAGCGTAAAGGTAGCGGGGGGGAATGAGCAGTTCTTC.

The chain's CDR3 is CASSQARGNSPLHF. The DNA for the CDR3 is TGCGCCAGCAGCCAAGCCCGGGGTAATTCACCCCTCCACTTT. The genes are TRBV4-1 and TRBJ1-6, with unresolved D. This CDR3 has 14 amino acids. Germline V gives CDR1 MGHRA, CDR2 YSYEKL. The V end was cut by 1 base, the J end by 6 bases, with 7 bases between.

This rearrangement joins TRBV28 to TRBJ2-2; TRBD2 might be the D (5 bases). Germline CDR1 is MDHEN and CDR2 is SYDVKM. Trimming stripped 3 bases from V and 1 base from J, with 12 bases between. This CDR3 contains 16 residues. CDR3 sequence (DNA): TGTGCCAGCAGTTTCAGGACTCCCCAGAACACCGGGGAGCTGTTTTTT. Protein sequence: CASSFRTPQNTGELFF.

This clonotype was counted a single time. One end of the junction fails to match germline, which may point to a read error. The chain employs TRBV7-8 and TRBJ2-5; no definite D call. The CDR3 is made up of 14 amino acids. Germline CDR1 reads SGHVS; CDR2 reads FQNEAQ. The CDR3 loop reads CASSFLTRQEIQYF. The DNA of the CDR3 is TGTGCCAGCAGCTTTTTAACAAGACAAGAGATCCAGTACTTC.